A single sample gave rise to the 26 T cell receptor beta chains below, sequenced in a study of T cell responses to AZD1222 COVID-19 vaccine. Assay used: immunoSEQ multiplex PCR; TCRdb lists only in-frame clones, some missing. The sample shows over 110,000 clones, around 93% of them seen only once. The sequences come from peripheral blood, collected on day 0 of AZD1222 vaccination. The receptors here all came from an adult in good health.

The rearrangement joins TRBV11-3 to TRBJ2-7; D remains ambiguous. From germline, CDR1 is SGHNT and CDR2 YENEEA. The CDR3 spans 12 residues. Trimming took 5 bases from V and 7 from J, leaving 12 bases between them. CDR3 nucleotides: TGTGCCAGCAGCGCCCGACGGGCGGAGCAGTACTTC. Amino acid sequence: CASSARRAEQYF.

The V call is TRBV5-1, the J call TRBJ1-2; no reliable D call. Germline CDR1 is SGHRS and CDR2 is YFSETQ. V was pared by 2 bases and J by 2 bases, with 10 bases between. This CDR3 is built from 14 residues. CDR3 bases: TGCGCCAGCAGCTTCCGGACGGGGAACTATGGCTACACCTTC. This sequence encodes CASSFRTGNYGYTF.

This clone has a single count. The CDR3 here is CASSELDRVRPEAFF. DNA of the CDR3: TGTGCCAGCAGTGAATTAGACAGGGTTAGGCCTGAAGCTTTCTTT. The chain is built from TRBV2 and TRBJ1-1; 7 nucleotides agree with TRBD1. Germline CDR1 SNHLY, CDR2 FYNNEI. Losses at the gene ends were 2 bases for V and 6 bases for J; bases not matched to a gene: 9. The CDR3 is 15 residues long.

The gene calls are TRBV5-1 and TRBJ1-1, with 9 nucleotides matching TRBD1. The ends lost 4 bases at V and 10 bases at J; junction bases unmatched: 8. Germline CDR1 is SGHRS and CDR2 is YFSETQ. The CDR3 sequence is 13 residues long. The CDR3 protein is CASSIYRGLGAFF. The DNA for the CDR3 is TGCGCCAGCAGCATCTACAGGGGGCTTGGAGCTTTCTTT.

The V gene is TRBV5-1, the J gene TRBJ2-7; 9 bases map to TRBD2. CDR3 length: 15 residues. CDR1 is SGHRS, CDR2 YFSETQ, per germline. The J segment lost 2 bases and the V segment lost 0 bases, leaving 3 bases of the junction unmatched. The CDR3 is CASSLDASGAYEQYF. Written as DNA, the CDR3 is TGCGCCAGCAGCTTGGACGCTAGCGGGGCCTACGAGCAGTACTTC.

The chain recombines TRBV3-1 (or the pseudogene TRBV3-2) with TRBJ1-5; D not resolved. The CDR3 spans 13 residues. The germline gives CDR1 LGHDT, CDR2 YNNKEL (reference sequence). With 3 bases removed from V and 6 bases from J, the gap between germline ends came to 9 bases. CDR3 nucleotide sequence: TGTGCCAGCAGCCAGGGGAGGCGTCAGCCCCAGCATTTT. Translating gives CASSQGRRQPQHF.

This clone has just one count. The chain recombines TRBV7-8 with TRBJ1-1, with a weak D call TRBD1 (6 bases). V lost 6 bases to trimming and J lost 1 base, with 18 bases between them. CDR1 SGHVS and CDR2 FQNEAQ come from the germline V gene. This CDR3 region has 16 residues. CDR3 in amino acids: CASSHPREGGNTEAFF. For the CDR3, the DNA is TGTGCCAGCAGTCATCCCCGGGAGGGGGGGAACACTGAAGCTTTCTTT.

The gene calls are TRBV6-2 or TRBV6-3 and TRBJ1-4; no clear D. Per the germline V gene, CDR1 is MNHEY and CDR2 is SVGEGT. The V gene lost 2 bases and the J gene lost 5 bases, with 12 bases spanning the gap. This CDR3 has 15 amino acids. CDR3 nucleotides: TGTGCCAGCAGTTACAGAGACCTCCAAAATGAAAAACTGTTTTTT. Translated, it gives CASSYRDLQNEKLFF.

The gene calls are TRBV11-3 and TRBJ2-2; D is unresolved. Germline loops: CDR1 SGHNT, CDR2 YENEEA. The CDR3 is 14 residues long. Deletions cut 2 bases from V and 8 bases from J, with 12 bases between. The CDR3: CASSLPSARGELFF. In DNA, the CDR3 is TGTGCCAGCAGCTTACCCTCGGCTAGGGGGGAGCTGTTTTTT.

This clone was detected only once. This chain joins TRBV2 and TRBJ1-1; D is uncertain. Deletions cut 6 bases from V and 3 bases from J, with 11 bases between. The germline V gene encodes CDR1 SNHLY and CDR2 FYNNEI. CDR3 length: 13 residues. CDR3 nucleotide sequence: TGTGCCAGCAGCCTTCAAGGATACACTGAAGCTTTCTTT. Encoded protein: CASSLQGYTEAFF. Looking up the rest from reference TRBV2 and TRBJ1-1 gives the full variable domain: EPEVTQTPSHQVTQMGQEVILRCVPISNHLYFYWYRQILGQKVEFLVSFYNNEISEKSEIFDDQFSVERPDGSNFTLKIRSTKLEDSAMYFCASSLQGYTEAFFGQGTRLTVV.

The genes are TRBV12-5 and TRBJ1-1; D call uncertain. Germline CDR1 is LGHNT and CDR2 is FRNRAP. The germline V and J ends were trimmed by 0 bases and 8 bases, with 7 bases remaining between them. CDR3 length: 12 amino acids. The DNA of the CDR3 is TGTGCTAGTGGTTTGGTTGTGGCCGAAGCTTTCTTT. Its translation: CASGLVVAEAFF. Full variable domain (remainder filled in from reference TRBV12-5 and TRBJ1-1): DARVTQTPRHKVTEMGQEVTMRCQPILGHNTVFWYRQTMMQGLELLAYFRNRAPLDDSGMPKDRFSAEMPDATLATLKIQPSEPRDSAVYFCASGLVVAEAFFGQGTRLTVV.

The chain is built from TRBV10-3 and TRBJ1-4; the match to TRBD1 covers 7 bases. CDR1 is ENHRY and CDR2 is SYGVKD in the germline V gene. This CDR3 comprises 13 residues. With V trimmed by 8 bases and J by 5 bases, 5 bases remained unmatched. DNA of the CDR3: TGTGCCATCGGGGGACAGAGGAATGAAAAACTGTTTTTT. This gives the protein CAIGGQRNEKLFF.

V and J are TRBV9 and TRBJ2-1; D is tentatively TRBD1 or TRBD2 (5 bases each). Deletions cut 3 bases from V and 8 bases from J, with 12 bases between. The germline CDR1 and CDR2 sequences are SGDLS and YYNGEE. There are 13 residues in the CDR3. CDR3 DNA: TGTGCCAGCAGCGGGGACCCTTCGGATGAGCAGTTCTTC. The encoded protein is CASSGDPSDEQFF.

The V call is TRBV5-4, the J call TRBJ2-3; D not certain. Germline lookup yields CDR1 SGHNT and CDR2 YYREEE (reference sequence). The CDR3 covers 15 residues. V dropped 1 base and J dropped 0 bases, with 9 bases sitting between them. CDR3 nucleotides: TGTGCCAGCAGCTTGAGGCGCCAGAGCACAGATACGCAGTATTTT. Translation gives CASSLRRQSTDTQYF.

The chain joins TRBV9 to TRBJ1-6; 7 bases line up with TRBD1. CDR3 size: 14 residues. The V gene end was trimmed by 3 bases and the J gene end by 11 bases; junction bases not matched to a gene: 8. From germline, CDR1 is SGDLS and CDR2 YYNGEE. The DNA of the CDR3 is TGTGCCAGCAGCGCGTCACAGGGGACGACACCCCTCCACTTT. This codes for CASSASQGTTPLHF.

The rearrangement links TRBV11-3 to TRBJ2-1; no firm D call. Germline V CDR1 and CDR2: SGHNT, YENEEA. The CDR3 runs to 14 residues. Deletions cut 6 bases from V and 1 base from J, with 10 bases between. The CDR3 nucleotides read TGTGCCAGCAGGCCCGGGCCTTCCTACAATGAGCAGTTCTTC. This gives the protein CASRPGPSYNEQFF.

This clone was detected only a few times. The chain couples TRBV4-1 to TRBJ2-7; D uncertain. Trimming took off 1 base at V and 0 bases at J, with 7 bases between the two ends. Germline CDR1 MGHRA, CDR2 YSYEKL. CDR3 length: 14 residues. The CDR3 region is CASSQGPNSYEQYF. The CDR3 DNA follows: TGCGCCAGCAGCCAAGGACCGAACTCCTACGAGCAGTACTTC.

J is TRBJ1-2 and V is TRBV7-9; D ambiguous. This CDR3 comprises 13 residues. V lost 1 base to trimming and J lost 8 bases, with 11 bases between them. Germline assignment: CDR1 SEHNR and CDR2 FQNEAQ (reference sequence). In DNA, the CDR3 is TGTGCCAGCAGCTTAGGTCGCAGCGTCGGCTACACCTTC. This encodes CASSLGRSVGYTF.

The chain employs TRBV27 and TRBJ1-6; D is unclear. The CDR3 length is 15 residues. Germline assignment: CDR1 MNHEY and CDR2 SMNVEV (reference sequence). The V end lost 8 bases, the J end lost 14 bases, and 25 bases lay between the germline ends. In DNA form, the CDR3 reads TGTGCCAGCTCTTCGCTCAGAGCTGCCTTTTGGGCCCTCCACTTT. It specifies CASSSLRAAFWALHF.

The CDR3 is CATSDPKTGGVYGYTF. The CDR3 region has the DNA TGTGCCACCAGTGACCCTAAGACAGGGGGCGTTTATGGCTACACCTTC. V usage is TRBV24-1 and J usage is TRBJ1-2, with TRBD1 matching over 10 bases. This CDR3 has 16 residues. The trim removed 4 bases at V and 5 bases at J, leaving 9 bases unmatched. Germline V gives CDR1 KGHDR, CDR2 SFDVKD.

The chain has TRBV6-5 and TRBJ1-2, with a tentative D call TRBD1 (6 bases). Germline V gene lookup returns CDR1 MNHEY and CDR2 SVGAGI. The CDR3 runs 13 residues. With 10 bases removed from V and 8 bases from J, the gap between germline ends came to 20 bases. This chain's CDR3 is CATQTGGGLGYTF. The CDR3 DNA follows: TGTGCCACACAAACAGGAGGGGGACTAGGCTACACCTTC.

This sequence joins TRBV7-8 and TRBJ2-7; D is ambiguous. This CDR3 is built from 13 residues. The V end was cut by 0 bases, the J end by 2 bases, with 5 bases between. Germline V gene sequence: CDR1 SGHVS, CDR2 FQNEAQ. The CDR3 loop reads CASSLAGPYEQYF. Here the CDR3 DNA reads TGTGCCAGCAGCTTAGCGGGCCCCTACGAGCAGTACTTC.

The rearrangement joins TRBV5-1 to TRBJ2-2, with 14 bases identical to TRBD2. CDR1 is SGHRS and CDR2 is YFSETQ in the germline V gene. The V gene end was trimmed by 4 bases and the J gene end by 5 bases; junction bases not matched to a gene: 16. The CDR3 contains 20 residues. Here the CDR3 reads CASSLQPATSGGAGTGELFF. CDR3 bases: TGCGCCAGCAGCCTCCAGCCCGCGACTAGCGGGGGGGCGGGTACCGGGGAGCTGTTTTTT.

V usage is TRBV19 and J usage is TRBJ2-1; D not certain. The CDR3 runs to 12 residues. Per germline, CDR1 LNHDA and CDR2 SQIVND (reference sequence). Trimming left V 6 bases short and J 8 bases short, with 11 bases between. CDR3 sequence: CASRKRDYEQFF. The CDR3 DNA sequence: TGTGCCAGTAGAAAAAGGGATTATGAGCAGTTCTTC.

V usage is TRBV7-2 and J usage is TRBJ2-7, with D maybe TRBD2 (6 bases). Trimming took off 5 bases at V and 4 bases at J, with 18 bases between the two ends. In germline, CDR1 is SGHTA, CDR2 FQGNSA. This CDR3 is built from 15 residues. CDR3 residues: CASSTRAGSTYEQYF. The DNA of the CDR3 is TGTGCCAGCAGCACCAGGGCGGGGAGTACTTACGAGCAGTACTTC.

This clone came up a few times. V usage is TRBV4-1 and J usage is TRBJ2-7, with TRBD1 identical over 9 bases. Germline V CDR1 and CDR2: MGHRA, YSYEKL. V lost 4 bases and J lost 6; bases outside the gene matches: 10. CDR3 length equals 15 residues. CDR3 nucleotides: TGCGCCAGCAGCCTTCGGACAGGGGAGGGCTCCGAGCAGTACTTC. Amino acid sequence: CASSLRTGEGSEQYF.